This T cell receptor beta chain was recovered during a study of blood T cell repertoires in COVID-19. On the study more broadly: Acute-phase and convalescent COVID-19 samples originated in the United States, Italy and Spain. The analysed material was cDNA or gDNA that came from T cells, B-cell-depleted T cells, or PBMCs.

Only one count was recorded for this clone. Per the germline V gene, CDR1 is LGHDT and CDR2 is YNNKEL (reference sequence). The junction had 8 bases not matched to a gene; V was cut back by 2 bases and J by 2 bases. This CDR3 is built from 16 residues. Authors' data handling: For nucleated cells, counts were estimated from reference gene primer amplification. Clones were sequenced by immunoSEQ multiplex PCR, and TCRdb holds only the in-frame ones, with some missing. That table is the source of V, J and clone size, and D and trimming were worked out from the DNA. The table lists about 74,000 clones, roughly nine tenths of them singletons.

The sequenced sample was peripheral blood. This receptor was identified in a man between 50 and 59 years old with acute or convalescent COVID-19. The chain links TRBV3-1 (or the pseudogene TRBV3-2) to TRBJ1-2, with 7 positions matching TRBD1. The CDR3 DNA is TGTGCCAGCAGCCAAACTGCCGGGACAGCGAACTATGGCTACACCTTC. Its translation is CASSQTAGTANYGYTF.